This is a list of T cell receptor beta chains from one sample in a study of shared clonotypes between healthy human individuals. TCRdb's copy holds only in-frame clones and misses some; the assay was immunoSEQ multiplex PCR. Among hundreds of thousands of clones, approximately 79% were seen once, and the ten largest hold more than 1.5%. Sequenced input: memory CD4+ T cells sorted from blood. These receptors all come from a woman in her twenties or thirties in good health. Each CDR3 is given with its conserved first and last residue. Fields, in order: CDR3 length, V gene, clone size, CDR3 protein. Rows may omit the clone size; those that give it use once, few, many or a size class.

16,TRBV5-1,-,CASSLDGVAGANVLTF
11,TRBV7-2,-,CASGRGREQYF
16,TRBV4-2,many,CASSQEGAGGPNEQYF
16,TRBV6-5,-,CASSFSLAISTDTQYF
12,TRBV2,-,CASSTQIYGYTF
14,TRBV6-1,-,CASSESAGVNEQYF
13,TRBV2,-,CASRGGLAYEQFF
16,TRBV5-1,-,CASSLGRGSRNTEAFF
15,TRBV11-2,-,CASSLVDSGANVLTF
16,TRBV19,-,CASSMGSLPTNEKLFF
13,TRBV11-2,-,CASSYGDQETQYF
13,TRBV7-9,-,CASSPRYSYEQYF
13,TRBV7-2,-,CASSTQGGNEQFF
16,TRBV14,few,CASSQDFGLGVNTIYF
15,TRBV6-1,-,CASIPPAGVIYEQYF
12,TRBV25-1,many,CASSADSRELFF
13,TRBV15,-,CATSRGFEQPQHF
15,TRBV7-9,-,CASSLLSSGANVLTF
15,TRBV14,-,CASSVPGLVADTQYF
15,TRBV27,-,CASSSTGTPPYEQYF
14,TRBV5-4,many,CASSLDSLNTEAFF
13,TRBV6-5,-,CASSYGTPSEAFF